This T cell receptor beta chain was recovered during a study of blood T cell repertoires in COVID-19. Study-level information: Acute-phase and convalescent COVID-19 samples originated in the United States, Italy and Spain. PBMCs, B-cell-depleted T cells, or T cells provided the cDNA or gDNA that made up the material.

As processed by the authors: How many nucleated cells were present was estimated from reference gene primer amplification. The assay was immunoSEQ multiplex PCR, and TCRdb's table has in-frame clones only and misses some. That table furnishes V, J and clone size, whereas the DNA furnished D and trimming. Of roughly 100,000 clones in the sample, roughly 72% were seen once. The V and J ends lost 4 bases and 4 bases, in that order; junction bases with no gene match: 7. The CDR3 is 15 residues long. From germline, CDR1 is SGHRS and CDR2 YFSETQ. The origin of this receptor is an elderly man with acute or convalescent COVID-19. J is TRBJ2-7 and V is TRBV5-1; 11 bases line up with TRBD2. Sequencing was done on a sample of peripheral blood. The CDR3 bases are TGCGCCAGCAGCCCCCTAGCGGGAGGCGGGTACGAGCAGTACTTC. It is translated as CASSPLAGGGYEQYF.